The rows below give T cell receptor beta chains drawn from one sample of a study of cytomegalovirus exposure and HLA in healthy donors. Some clones are missing from TCRdb's copy, which holds only in-frame ones; the method was immunoSEQ multiplex PCR. The sample contains about 240,000 clones, 70% to 90% of which appear only once. The source material was PBMCs. The receptors stem from a woman aged 25 to 39 in good health and CMV-seropositive. Each CDR3 is given with its conserved first and last residue. D genes are given only for firm matches. Not every row has a clone size; where given, it reads once, few, many or a size class.

abundance: NA; j_gene: TRBJ1-1; d_gene: NA; v_gene: TRBV7-9; CDR3nt: TGTGCCAGCAGCAAACAGGGGAACACTGAAGCTTTCTTT; CDR3aa: CASSKQGNTEAFF
abundance: NA; j_gene: TRBJ1-2; d_gene: TRBD1; v_gene: TRBV6-1; CDR3nt: TGTGCCTCGTTCGCAGGGGGTGGTGGCTACACCTTC; CDR3aa: CASFAGGGGYTF
abundance: NA; j_gene: TRBJ1-2; d_gene: TRBD1; v_gene: TRBV30; CDR3nt: TGTGCCTGGACCACAGGGGCGGGAGGTGGCTACACCTTC; CDR3aa: CAWTTGAGGGYTF
abundance: NA; j_gene: TRBJ1-3; d_gene: TRBD1; v_gene: TRBV5-1; CDR3nt: TGCGCCAGCAGCACGAGCGGGACAGGGGGCCTCTCTGGAAACACCATATATTTT; CDR3aa: CASSTSGTGGLSGNTIYF
abundance: NA; j_gene: TRBJ2-1; d_gene: TRBD2; v_gene: TRBV27; CDR3nt: TGTGCCAGTGGACTAGCGGAATACAATGAGCAGTTCTTC; CDR3aa: CASGLAEYNEQFF
abundance: NA; j_gene: TRBJ2-7; d_gene: TRBD2; v_gene: TRBV5-1; CDR3nt: TGCGCCAGCAGCCCGCGGGTCGGGGGGGATGGCGAGCAGTACTTC; CDR3aa: CASSPRVGGDGEQYF
abundance: NA; j_gene: TRBJ2-3; d_gene: NA; v_gene: TRBV29-1; CDR3nt: TGCAGCGTTGTTGGCGGGATAGTCACAGATACGCAGTATTTT; CDR3aa: CSVVGGIVTDTQYF
abundance: NA; j_gene: TRBJ2-7; d_gene: NA; v_gene: TRBV18; CDR3nt: TGTGCCAGCTCACCTGGACTAGAGGGGGTTAAGCAGTACTTC; CDR3aa: CASSPGLEGVKQYF
abundance: NA; j_gene: TRBJ2-7; d_gene: NA; v_gene: TRBV11-2; CDR3nt: TGTGCCAGCAGCCGCGGATCCGAGCAGTACTTC; CDR3aa: CASSRGSEQYF
abundance: NA; j_gene: TRBJ2-7; d_gene: NA; v_gene: TRBV10-3; CDR3nt: TGTGCCATCAGTGAGCCGGGACTCAACTACGAGCAGTACTTC; CDR3aa: CAISEPGLNYEQYF
abundance: NA; j_gene: TRBJ1-4; d_gene: NA; v_gene: TRBV11-2; CDR3nt: TGTGCCAGCAGCGGAGAAACAACTAATGAAAAACTGTTTTTT; CDR3aa: CASSGETTNEKLFF
abundance: NA; j_gene: TRBJ2-7; d_gene: TRBD1; v_gene: TRBV29-1; CDR3nt: TGCAGCGTCGCGGACAGGTCCAGCTCCTACGAGCAGTACTTC; CDR3aa: CSVADRSSSYEQYF
abundance: NA; j_gene: TRBJ1-5; d_gene: NA; v_gene: TRBV6-1; CDR3nt: TGTGCCAGCAGTGAATTGGGTGGGGGGAATCAGCCCCAGCATTTT; CDR3aa: CASSELGGGNQPQHF
abundance: NA; j_gene: TRBJ1-1; d_gene: TRBD1; v_gene: TRBV6-5; CDR3nt: TGTGCCAGTATCCGACAGGGTGACACTGAAGCTTTCTTT; CDR3aa: CASIRQGDTEAFF
abundance: few; j_gene: TRBJ2-7; d_gene: NA; v_gene: TRBV2; CDR3nt: TGTGCCACTTCGCCAGGGAACTACGAGCAGTACTTC; CDR3aa: CATSPGNYEQYF
abundance: NA; j_gene: TRBJ1-4; d_gene: TRBD1; v_gene: TRBV5-1; CDR3nt: TGCGCCAGCCTAACCGACAGGGGACGGCGCGAAAAACTGTTTTTT; CDR3aa: CASLTDRGRREKLFF
abundance: NA; j_gene: TRBJ2-5; d_gene: NA; v_gene: TRBV25-1; CDR3nt: TGTGCCAGCAGTACAGGGATACAAGAGACCCAGTACTTC; CDR3aa: CASSTGIQETQYF
abundance: NA; j_gene: TRBJ2-7; d_gene: NA; v_gene: TRBV5-1; CDR3nt: TGCGCCAGCAGCTTGGTAAGCGAGACGTTCTACGAGCAGTACTTC; CDR3aa: CASSLVSETFYEQYF
abundance: once; j_gene: TRBJ1-4; d_gene: NA; v_gene: TRBV6-6; CDR3nt: TGTGCCAGCGACTCAGGGGTTGACCAAGAAAAACTGTTTTTT; CDR3aa: CASDSGVDQEKLFF
abundance: NA; j_gene: TRBJ2-2; d_gene: TRBD2; v_gene: TRBV13; CDR3nt: TGTGCCAGCAGCCTACTTAGCGGGAGAGACACCGGGGAGCTGTTTTTT; CDR3aa: CASSLLSGRDTGELFF
abundance: NA; j_gene: TRBJ1-2; d_gene: TRBD1; v_gene: TRBV18; CDR3nt: TGTGCCAGCCGACCTACAGGGGGTGGCTACACCTTC; CDR3aa: CASRPTGGGYTF
abundance: NA; j_gene: TRBJ2-3; d_gene: TRBD2; v_gene: TRBV11-2; CDR3nt: TGTGCCAGCAGCTTTCATCTAGCGGGTACAGATACGCAGTATTTT; CDR3aa: CASSFHLAGTDTQYF
abundance: NA; j_gene: TRBJ1-1; d_gene: NA; v_gene: TRBV5-4; CDR3nt: TGTGCCAGCAGCTCGGGCGGGGGAGCGAACACTGAAGCTTTCTTT; CDR3aa: CASSSGGGANTEAFF
abundance: NA; j_gene: TRBJ2-1; d_gene: NA; v_gene: TRBV5-1; CDR3nt: TGCGCCAGCAGCTTCCAAGCGAACTTCAATGAGCAGTTCTTC; CDR3aa: CASSFQANFNEQFF
abundance: NA; j_gene: TRBJ1-2; d_gene: NA; v_gene: TRBV19; CDR3nt: TGTGCCAGTAGCTTAAAGAGTTCCTATGGCTACACCTTC; CDR3aa: CASSLKSSYGYTF
abundance: once; j_gene: TRBJ2-1; d_gene: NA; v_gene: TRBV28; CDR3nt: TGTGCCAGCAGTTTACGACACGATTGGTATTACAATGAGCAGTTCTTC; CDR3aa: CASSLRHDWYYNEQFF
abundance: NA; j_gene: TRBJ1-4; d_gene: NA; v_gene: TRBV29-1; CDR3nt: TGCAGCGTTGGTCATCGGTCGGATGAAAAACTGTTTTTT; CDR3aa: CSVGHRSDEKLFF
abundance: NA; j_gene: TRBJ2-5; d_gene: TRBD2; v_gene: TRBV28; CDR3nt: TGTGCCAGCACCACCCGACTAGCGGGACTACGGGAGACCCAGTACTTC; CDR3aa: CASTTRLAGLRETQYF
abundance: NA; j_gene: TRBJ1-1; d_gene: TRBD1; v_gene: TRBV27; CDR3nt: TGTGCCAGCAGTTTCACCGACAGGGCCACTGAAGCTTTCTTT; CDR3aa: CASSFTDRATEAFF
abundance: NA; j_gene: TRBJ1-2; d_gene: NA; v_gene: TRBV6-1; CDR3nt: TGTGCCAGCAGTGAAGGTGGGGGGGTACGGTATGGCTACACCTTC; CDR3aa: CASSEGGGVRYGYTF
abundance: NA; j_gene: TRBJ2-3; d_gene: TRBD2; v_gene: TRBV30; CDR3nt: TGTGCCTGGAGCCTCGAGACTAGCGGAAGCACAGATACGCAGTATTTT; CDR3aa: CAWSLETSGSTDTQYF
abundance: NA; j_gene: TRBJ1-2; d_gene: NA; v_gene: TRBV10-2; CDR3nt: TGCGCCAGCAGTGAGTCGACTCGGGTATATGGCTACACCTTC; CDR3aa: CASSESTRVYGYTF
abundance: NA; j_gene: TRBJ2-7; d_gene: NA; v_gene: TRBV7-8; CDR3nt: TGTGCCAGCAGCTTACAATACTTTTACGAGCAGTACTTC; CDR3aa: CASSLQYFYEQYF
abundance: NA; j_gene: TRBJ2-5; d_gene: TRBD1; v_gene: TRBV7-3; CDR3nt: TGTGCCAGCAGCTCCACAGGGGGCTTCGAGACCCAGTACTTC; CDR3aa: CASSSTGGFETQYF
abundance: NA; j_gene: TRBJ2-1; d_gene: TRBD2; v_gene: TRBV5-1; CDR3nt: TGCGCCAGCAGCTTGGCTGCGGGAGGGCCTAGGGATGAGCAGTTCTTC; CDR3aa: CASSLAAGGPRDEQFF
abundance: NA; j_gene: TRBJ2-1; d_gene: NA; v_gene: TRBV30; CDR3nt: TGTGCCTGGAGACTATCTTTTTACAATGAGCAGTTCTTC; CDR3aa: CAWRLSFYNEQFF
abundance: NA; j_gene: TRBJ2-6; d_gene: NA; v_gene: TRBV5-4; CDR3nt: TGTGCCAGCAGCTTAAAAGACAGGCTATCTGGGGCCAACGTCCTGACTTTC; CDR3aa: CASSLKDRLSGANVLTF
abundance: NA; j_gene: TRBJ1-2; d_gene: TRBD1; v_gene: TRBV7-8; CDR3nt: TGTGCCAGCAGCTTAGAGGTCGGGACAGGGGCGGGCTATGGCTACACCTTC; CDR3aa: CASSLEVGTGAGYGYTF
abundance: NA; j_gene: TRBJ2-7; d_gene: TRBD1; v_gene: TRBV2; CDR3nt: TGTGCCAGCCTGCGTGACAGGGCCTCCTACGAGCAGTACTTC; CDR3aa: CASLRDRASYEQYF
abundance: NA; j_gene: TRBJ2-2; d_gene: NA; v_gene: TRBV28; CDR3nt: TGTGCCAGCAGGATCCTCTGGGCGGGCGGACCCGGGGAGCTGTTTTTT; CDR3aa: CASRILWAGGPGELFF
abundance: NA; j_gene: TRBJ2-3; d_gene: NA; v_gene: TRBV11-1; CDR3nt: TGTGCCAGCAGCTTAGCGGGAGATATGGATACGCAGTATTTT; CDR3aa: CASSLAGDMDTQYF
abundance: NA; j_gene: TRBJ1-5; d_gene: TRBD1; v_gene: TRBV4-2; CDR3nt: TGTGCCAGCAGCCAAAGACCCCGGGACAGAAATAGCAATCAGCCCCAGCATTTT; CDR3aa: CASSQRPRDRNSNQPQHF
abundance: few; j_gene: TRBJ1-1; d_gene: NA; v_gene: TRBV10-1; CDR3nt: TGCGCCAGCAGTCCCGGGGGGGGACGGAACACTGAAGCTTTCTTT; CDR3aa: CASSPGGGRNTEAFF
abundance: once; j_gene: TRBJ2-5; d_gene: NA; v_gene: TRBV30; CDR3nt: TGTGCCTGGAGTCCGCAAGAGACCCAGTACTTC; CDR3aa: CAWSPQETQYF
abundance: NA; j_gene: TRBJ2-2; d_gene: NA; v_gene: TRBV7-9; CDR3nt: TGTGCCAGCAGCCCCCGGACAGAAAAGAACACCGGGGAGCTGTTTTTT; CDR3aa: CASSPRTEKNTGELFF
abundance: once; j_gene: TRBJ2-5; d_gene: TRBD1; v_gene: TRBV25-1; CDR3nt: TGTGCCAGCAGTGAATGGACAGGGGCCCAAGAGACCCAGTACTTC; CDR3aa: CASSEWTGAQETQYF
abundance: NA; j_gene: TRBJ2-7; d_gene: TRBD2; v_gene: TRBV5-6; CDR3nt: TGTGCCAGCACCCGGTCCGCGGGGGCCTACGAGCAGTACTTC; CDR3aa: CASTRSAGAYEQYF
abundance: once; j_gene: TRBJ2-7; d_gene: TRBD2; v_gene: TRBV5-4; CDR3nt: TGTGCCAGCAGCTTGGGGACTAGCGGGAGAAGGTACGAGCAGTACTTC; CDR3aa: CASSLGTSGRRYEQYF
abundance: NA; j_gene: TRBJ1-2; d_gene: TRBD1; v_gene: TRBV5-4; CDR3nt: TGTGCCAGCAGCATGGGACAGGGTACCGGCTACACCTTC; CDR3aa: CASSMGQGTGYTF
abundance: NA; j_gene: TRBJ2-1; d_gene: TRBD2; v_gene: TRBV4-1; CDR3nt: TGCGCCAGCAGCCAAGAGTCCGGGACTAGCAATGAGCAGTTCTTC; CDR3aa: CASSQESGTSNEQFF